The 8 T cell receptor beta chains given below trace back to one sample, sequenced in a study of CD8+CD57+ T cells in acquired aplastic anemia. Genomic DNA was employed as the template in profiling TCR beta VDJ and CDR3. TCRdb called the reads again in MiXCR, with one record for every CDR3 protein. The repertoire holds about 42,000 distinct CDR3 sequences, with around 67% as singletons. Material: sorted CD4+, CD8+, or CD8+CD57+ T cells (not recorded which) from PBMCs. These receptors all stem from a human donor in good health, serving as a control.

The V and J genes are TRBV9 and TRBJ1-5; 9 bases are shared with TRBD1. The CDR3 contains 16 residues. J lost 3 bases, V lost 1 base, and 5 bases had no gene match. Germline V gives CDR1 SGDLS, CDR2 YYNGEE. Here the CDR3 reads CASSVTGTGSNQPQHF. The CDR3 DNA sequence: TGTGCCAGCAGCGTAACCGGGACAGGGTCCAATCAGCCCCAGCATTTT.

This chain uses TRBV15 with TRBJ1-4; D unclear. Per germline, CDR1 LNHNV and CDR2 YYDKDF (reference sequence). The CDR3 is 15 amino acids. Trimming stripped 5 bases from V and 8 bases from J, with 18 bases between. CDR3 sequence reads: CATSAQAGPAEKLFF. CDR3 coding DNA: TGTGCCACCAGCGCGCAGGCTGGGCCGGCGGAAAAACTGTTTTTT. Looking up the rest from reference TRBV15 and TRBJ1-4 gives the full variable domain: DAMVIQNPRYQVTQFGKPVTLSCSQTLNHNVMYWYQQKSSQAPKLLFHYYDKDFNNEADTPDNFQSRRPNTSFCFLDIRSPGLGDTAMYLCATSAQAGPAEKLFFGSGTQLSVL.

This clonotype was seen ten or more times. The gene calls are TRBV19 and TRBJ1-6; TRBD1 matches 8 bases. In germline, CDR1 is LNHDA, CDR2 SQIVND (reference sequence). J lost 7 bases, V lost 3 bases, and 8 bases had no gene match. This CDR3 comprises 16 residues. Here the CDR3 DNA reads TGTGCCAGTAGTATGCCCGGACAGGGAGCGAATTCACCCCTCCACTTT. It codes for CASSMPGQGANSPLHF.

The chain carries TRBV9 and TRBJ1-2; TRBD1 aligns across 7 bases. There are 15 residues in the CDR3. Trimming cost V 3 bases and J 8 bases; bases outside gene matches: 13. CDR1 is SGDLS, CDR2 YYNGEE, per germline. CDR3 loop: CASSEKGQAGVGYTF. As DNA, the CDR3 is TGTGCCAGCAGCGAGAAAGGACAGGCTGGGGTAGGCTACACCTTC.

The genes are TRBV2 and TRBJ1-4, with TRBD1 matching over 9 bases. Looked up from germline, CDR1 is SNHLY and CDR2 is FYNNEI. This CDR3 has 15 amino acids. V lost 3 bases and J lost 7; bases outside the gene matches: 6. The CDR3 loop is CASSDGGTGSEKLFF. The CDR3 DNA reads as TGTGCCAGCAGTGACGGGGGGACAGGGAGTGAAAAACTGTTTTTT.

The chain joins TRBV10-3 to TRBJ2-1, with D tentatively TRBD1 (6 bases). V was clipped by 4 bases and J by 4 bases, with 20 bases between them. Germline V CDR1 and CDR2: ENHRY, SYGVKD. The CDR3 loop spans 17 amino acids. The CDR3 DNA sequence: TGTGCCATCAGTGGGAAACCGGGACAAACGATATACAATGAGCAGTTCTTC. This encodes CAISGKPGQTIYNEQFF.

V gene TRBV29-1 combines with J gene TRBJ2-7; no clear D. This CDR3 comprises 13 residues. V was clipped by 5 bases and J by 2 bases, with 13 bases between them. Germline-derived CDR1 and CDR2 are SQVTM and ANQGSEA. The DNA of the CDR3 is TGCAGCGTTAAATTGACTCAAACCTACGAGCAGTACTTC. Its protein is CSVKLTQTYEQYF.

This clonotype has just one count. The gene calls are TRBV12-3 or TRBV12-4 and TRBJ2-1; the D gene is possibly TRBD1 (6 bases). V was clipped by 3 bases and J by 5 bases, with 11 bases between them. The CDR3 has 14 amino acids. For the CDR3, the DNA is TGTGCCAGCAGTTTCCTAGGACAGAACAATGAGCAGTTCTTC. It is translated as CASSFLGQNNEQFF.